The next 20 T cell receptor beta chains were all read from a single sample in a study of chemoradiotherapy in HPV16-positive cancers. Assay: immunoSEQ multiplex PCR; the TCRdb copy retains only in-frame clones and omits some. The sample contains some 30,000 clones, around 87% of which appear only once. The specimen was blood, collected from a patient who underwent chemoradiotherapy. Source of these receptors: a human donor with HPV-associated anogenital cancer.

The chain has TRBV9 and TRBJ1-2; 7 nucleotides line up with TRBD1. The ends lost 3 bases at V and 2 bases at J; junction bases unmatched: 4. The CDR3 totals 14 residues. Germline-derived CDR1 and CDR2 are SGDLS and YYNGEE. CDR3 DNA: TGTGCCAGCAGCGCCTCGGGACAGAACTATGGCTACACCTTC. This translates into CASSASGQNYGYTF.

V gene TRBV13 combines with J gene TRBJ2-5; 7 bases are shared with TRBD2. Germline CDR1 is PRHDT and CDR2 is FYEKMQ (reference sequence). V trimming: 6 bases; J trimming: 5 bases; junction bases outside the gene matches: 9. The CDR3 sequence is 14 residues long. This CDR3 is CASRSPGGVETQYF. DNA for the CDR3: TGTGCCAGCAGATCCCCTGGGGGGGTGGAGACCCAGTACTTC. Combining the CDR3 with reference TRBV13 and TRBJ2-5 gives the whole variable domain AAGVIQSPRHLIKEKRETATLKCYPIPRHDTVYWYQQGPGQDPQFLISFYEKMQSDKGSIPDRFSAQQFSDYHSELNMSSLELGDSALYFCASRSPGGVETQYFGPGTRLLVL.

The V gene is TRBV19, the J gene TRBJ2-5; D gene uncertain. This CDR3 is built from 14 residues. Trimming shortened V by 1 base and J by 1 base, and 7 bases separated the two germline ends. CDR1 and CDR2 (germline): LNHDA, SQIVND (reference sequence). CDR3 region: CASSIGGSQETQYF. For the CDR3, the DNA is TGTGCCAGTAGTATAGGTGGCAGCCAAGAGACCCAGTACTTC.

The V and J genes are TRBV5-4 and TRBJ1-1; possible D gene TRBD1, 6 bases. Per germline, CDR1 SGHNT and CDR2 YYREEE (reference sequence). CDR3 length: 18 amino acids. Trimming cost V 2 bases and J 3 bases, with 23 bases left between them. The CDR3 region has the DNA TGTGCCAGCAGCTTAGTCGGGGTCGTAAGGGGGAGAGACACTGAAGCTTTCTTT. It yields the protein CASSLVGVVRGRDTEAFF.

The chain uses TRBV11-1 and TRBJ2-5, with D hard to call. The V end was cut by 5 bases, the J end by 1 base, with 8 bases between. Germline V lookup: CDR1 SGHAT, CDR2 FQDESV (reference sequence). The CDR3 is made up of 13 amino acids. This CDR3 reads CASSPHTQETQYF. In nucleotides, the CDR3 is TGTGCCAGCAGCCCCCACACCCAAGAGACCCAGTACTTC.

V usage is TRBV4-3 and J usage is TRBJ1-3; 9 bases map to TRBD1. This CDR3 has 16 residues. Germline lookup yields CDR1 LGHNA and CDR2 YSLEER. V lost 0 bases to trimming and J lost 7 bases; unmatched junction nucleotides: 7. The CDR3 here is CASSQDTGQGRNTIYF. The CDR3 nucleotides read TGCGCCAGCAGCCAAGATACCGGACAGGGGCGGAACACCATATATTTT.

This clone was observed a handful of times. The sample carries other DNA sequences with the same CDR3. The chain couples TRBV7-2 to TRBJ1-1, with a possible D match to TRBD1 (6 bases). V was trimmed by 1 base and J by 5 bases, leaving 11 bases between them. Germline CDR1 is SGHTA and CDR2 is FQGNSA. This CDR3 contains 14 residues. The CDR3 nucleotides are TGTGCCAGCAGCTTAGGGAGCCAGGGGACTGAAGCTTTCTTT. Its protein is CASSLGSQGTEAFF.

J is TRBJ2-5 and V is TRBV5-1, with D uncertain. The end of the DNA fits TRBJ2-7 better, so the J call may be wrong. Germline V gives CDR1 SGHRS, CDR2 YFSETQ. The CDR3 has 14 residues. The CDR3, as DNA: TGCGCCAGCAGCTTGGACGCAGGCACCTACGAGCAGTACTTC. It encodes CASSLDAGTYEQYF.

The rearrangement joins TRBV27 to TRBJ2-3; D remains ambiguous. The CDR3 has 15 residues. V lost 2 bases and J lost 2, with 11 bases in between. The V gene's germline CDR1 is MNHEY and CDR2 SMNVEV (reference sequence). DNA of the CDR3: TGTGCCAGCAGTTTAGGGCTGTACATCACAGATACGCAGTATTTT. It codes for CASSLGLYITDTQYF.

J is TRBJ2-3 and V is TRBV11-3, with TRBD2 as a possible D gene (5 bases). From germline, CDR1 is SGHNT and CDR2 YENEEA. The CDR3 runs to 15 residues. V lost 3 bases and J lost 2, with 12 bases in between. In nucleotides, the CDR3 is TGTGCCAGCAGCTTGAGTGGGAGCCCCACAGATACGCAGTATTTT. Protein sequence: CASSLSGSPTDTQYF.

This sequence joins TRBV6-4 and TRBJ2-3; TRBD2 agrees at 7 bases. Germline values: CDR1 MRHNA, CDR2 SNTAGT. The junction had 7 bases not matched to a gene; V was cut back by 6 bases and J by 4 bases. The CDR3 consists of 14 residues. Written as DNA, the CDR3 is TGTGCCAGCAGCGAGGGAGGGGAGGCAGATACGCAGTATTTT. Its translation is CASSEGGEADTQYF.

The chain uses TRBV6-5 and TRBJ1-1, with D unclear. V gave up 1 base and J gave up 1 base, with 4 bases separating them. Per the germline V gene, CDR1 is MNHEY and CDR2 is SVGAGI. The CDR3 totals 13 residues. CDR3 coding DNA: TGTGCCAGCAGTTACTGGGAGAACACTGAAGCTTTCTTT. Amino acid sequence: CASSYWENTEAFF.

The V call is TRBV15, the J call TRBJ2-2; D gene unclear. The germline CDR1 and CDR2 sequences are LNHNV and YYDKDF (reference sequence). Trimming cost V 5 bases and J 5 bases, with 6 bases left between them. This CDR3 region has 12 residues. The CDR3 is CATSVFTGELFF. CDR3 nucleotides: TGTGCCACCAGCGTATTTACCGGGGAGCTGTTTTTT.

The CDR3 protein is CASSPSGADTYEQYF. CDR3 bases: TGTGCCAGCTCACCCTCGGGAGCGGATACCTACGAGCAGTACTTC. This chain joins TRBV18 and TRBJ2-7, with a weak D call TRBD2 (6 bases). The CDR3 sequence is 15 residues long. From germline, CDR1 is KGHSH and CDR2 LQKENI. Trimming took off 3 bases at V and 2 bases at J, with 14 bases between the two ends.

This clone was found once. V is TRBV28 and J is TRBJ2-7; the D gene is possibly TRBD1 (5 bases). This CDR3 spans 13 amino acids. V gave up 3 bases and J gave up 0 bases, with 6 bases separating them. Per the germline V gene, CDR1 is MDHEN and CDR2 is SYDVKM. CDR3 DNA: TGTGCCAGCAGTTTCGACAGCTCCTACGAGCAGTACTTC. This translates into CASSFDSSYEQYF.

The rearrangement uses TRBV7-2 and TRBJ2-1; TRBD2 aligns across 9 bases. Per the germline V gene, CDR1 is SGHTA and CDR2 is FQGNSA. Trimming took 0 bases from V and 8 from J; bases not matched to a gene: 14. The CDR3 has 18 residues. The CDR3 loop is CASSLATYSWRGGDEQFF. The DNA for the CDR3 is TGTGCCAGCAGCTTAGCGACCTACTCTTGGCGGGGGGGCGATGAGCAGTTCTTC.

CDR3 amino acids: CASSFTPGLAGNEQFF. CDR3 nucleotide sequence: TGTGCCAGCAGCTTCACACCCGGACTAGCGGGTAATGAGCAGTTCTTC. The chain recombines TRBV13 with TRBJ2-1; 11 bases agree with TRBD2. J gave up 7 bases and V 3 bases, and 8 bases lay outside the gene matches. Germline V gene lookup returns CDR1 PRHDT and CDR2 FYEKMQ (reference sequence). The CDR3 totals 16 residues.

This sequence joins TRBV7-9 and TRBJ2-5, with D maybe TRBD2 (6 bases). The CDR3 covers 16 residues. Per germline, CDR1 SEHNR and CDR2 FQNEAQ (reference sequence). V was pared by 1 base and J by 9 bases, with 21 bases between. The CDR3 reads CASSLDGGVGGGAQYF. The CDR3, as DNA: TGTGCCAGCAGCTTAGATGGGGGTGTCGGGGGTGGAGCCCAGTACTTC.

The CDR3 loop is CASSLRGTTIGELFF. CDR3 nucleotide sequence: TGTGCCAGCAGCCTGAGAGGGACTACCATAGGGGAGCTGTTTTTT. The rearrangement links TRBV11-3 to TRBJ2-2, with 7 nucleotides matching TRBD2. V lost 5 bases to trimming and J lost 8 bases; unmatched junction nucleotides: 11. CDR1 and CDR2 from the germline V gene are SGHNT and YENEEA. The CDR3 consists of 15 residues.

The rearrangement joins TRBV5-1 to TRBJ2-7; D possibly corresponds to TRBD2 (5 bases). The CDR3 spans 12 residues. With 0 bases removed from V and 12 bases from J, the gap between germline ends came to 13 bases. Germline V CDR1 and CDR2: SGHRS, YFSETQ. The CDR3 region is CASSLAGKATYF. CDR3 DNA sequence: TGCGCCAGCAGCTTGGCCGGGAAGGCCACGTACTTC.